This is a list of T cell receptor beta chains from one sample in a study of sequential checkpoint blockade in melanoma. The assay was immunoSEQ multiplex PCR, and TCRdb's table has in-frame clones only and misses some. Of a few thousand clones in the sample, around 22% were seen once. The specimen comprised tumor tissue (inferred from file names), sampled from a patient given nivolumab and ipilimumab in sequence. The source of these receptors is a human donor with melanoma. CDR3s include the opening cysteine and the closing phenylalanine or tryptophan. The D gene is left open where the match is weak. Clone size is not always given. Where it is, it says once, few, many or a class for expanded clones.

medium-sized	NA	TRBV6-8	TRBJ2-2	CASSDSQFPQTGELFF	TGTGCCAGCAGTGATTCACAGTTTCCCCAGACCGGGGAGCTGTTTTTT
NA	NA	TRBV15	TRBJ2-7	CATSRERGTFYEQYF	TGTGCCACCAGCAGAGAGAGAGGAACTTTCTACGAGCAGTACTTC
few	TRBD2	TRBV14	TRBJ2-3	CASSQVAKRGFTDTQYF	TGTGCCAGCAGCCAAGTGGCAAAGCGGGGGTTCACAGATACGCAGTATTTT
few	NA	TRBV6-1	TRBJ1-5	CASSEGPGNQPQHF	TGTGCCAGCAGTGAAGGCCCGGGGAACCAGCCCCAGCATTTT
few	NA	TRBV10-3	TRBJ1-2	CAISESTGSNYGYTF	TGTGCCATCAGTGAGTCCACAGGATCAAACTATGGCTACACCTTC
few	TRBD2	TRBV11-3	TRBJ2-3	CASSLGGTSRNTQYF	TGTGCCAGCAGCTTAGGCGGGACTAGCAGAAATACGCAGTATTTT
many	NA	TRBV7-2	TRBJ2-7	CASTLGDRDEQYF	TGTGCCAGCACCCTAGGGGACCGGGACGAGCAGTACTTC
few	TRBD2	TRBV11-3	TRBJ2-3	CASSHSGEPTDTQYF	TGTGCCAGCAGCCACAGCGGGGAGCCCACAGATACGCAGTATTTT
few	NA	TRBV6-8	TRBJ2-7	CAITSGRTSYEQYF	TGTGCCATCACCAGTGGACGGACGTCCTACGAGCAGTACTTC
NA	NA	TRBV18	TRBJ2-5	CASSPDPWETQYF	TGTGCCAGCTCACCCGACCCGTGGGAGACCCAGTACTTC
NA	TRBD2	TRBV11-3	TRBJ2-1	CASSLDQRGLSDEQFF	TGTGCCAGCAGCTTGGACCAGCGGGGGCTCAGCGATGAGCAGTTCTTC
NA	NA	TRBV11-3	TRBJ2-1	CASRPGPPSPNEQFF	TGTGCCAGCAGACCTGGTCCCCCGAGCCCCAATGAGCAGTTCTTC
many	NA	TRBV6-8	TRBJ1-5	CASGPGSNQPQHF	TGTGCCAGTGGGCCGGGCAGCAATCAGCCCCAGCATTTT
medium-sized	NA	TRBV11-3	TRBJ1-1	CASSLTGLMNTEAFF	TGTGCCAGCAGCTTGACGGGACTCATGAACACTGAAGCTTTCTTT
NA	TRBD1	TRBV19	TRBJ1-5	CATRTGGEGQPQHF	TGTGCTACGAGGACAGGGGGCGAAGGTCAGCCCCAGCATTTT
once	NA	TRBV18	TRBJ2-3	CASSPRGRVITDTQYF	TGTGCCAGCTCACCCCGGGGCAGGGTAATCACAGATACGCAGTATTTT
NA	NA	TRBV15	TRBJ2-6	CATSTGSGANVLTF	TGTGCCACCAGTACAGGATCTGGGGCCAACGTCCTGACTTTC